The 9 T cell receptor beta chains given below trace back to one sample, sequenced in a study of regulatory T cells in long-lasting Graves disease. To make TCR beta libraries, researchers used iRepertoire HTBI primers and Arm-PCR of CDR3 regions. MiXCR, run by TCRdb on the multiplex PCR reads, gives a single entry per CDR3 protein. The table includes about 540,000 distinct CDR3 sequences, 13% detected once. Time point here: newly diagnosed GD, antithyroid drugs for less than 3 months. The TCR library was prepared using RNA isolated from PBMCs. This sample also belongs to another study, concerning T cells in Graves' hyperthyroidism and ophthalmopathy.

Source: peripheral blood mononuclear cells (PBMCs), taken at new diagnosis, from a patient treated with antithyroid drugs. All receptors come from a man aged 30 to 45 with Graves disease.

This clonotype came up many times. The chain carries TRBV27 and TRBJ2-5; D remains unclear. The CDR3 loop spans 14 amino acids. CDR1 and CDR2 (germline): MNHEY, SMNVEV (reference sequence). Trimming removed 0 bases from V and 1 base from J, with 6 bases in between. CDR3 DNA sequence: TGTGCCAGCAGTTTATCGGTTCCCCAAGAGACCCAGTACTTC. Protein: CASSLSVPQETQYF.

This clonotype appeared many times. The rearrangement links TRBV12-3 or TRBV12-4 to TRBJ1-4; unclear D gene. This CDR3 comprises 15 residues. V was clipped by 6 bases and J by 5 bases, with 16 bases between them. DNA for the CDR3: TGTGCCAGCAGAGTAGAGGAGGCATGGAATGAAAAACTGTTTTTT. Translated: CASRVEEAWNEKLFF.

Here the CDR3 reads CASSLARTNNEQFF. CDR3 bases: TGTGCCAGCAGCTTAGCGCGGACGAACAATGAGCAGTTCTTC. The V and J genes are TRBV7-2 and TRBJ2-1; no reliable D call. With 0 bases removed from V and 5 bases from J, the gap between germline ends came to 8 bases. In germline, CDR1 is SGHTA, CDR2 FQGNSA. This CDR3 is 14 amino acids long.

This chain uses TRBV7-9 with TRBJ1-4; D unresolved. The CDR3 sequence is 17 residues long. Deletions cut 3 bases from V and 3 bases from J, with 17 bases between. The germline V gene has CDR1 SEHNR and CDR2 FQNEAQ (reference sequence). DNA of the CDR3: TGTGCCAGCAGCTTGAGTCGTTTGAGTCAGGCTAATGAAAAACTGTTTTTT. Its protein is CASSLSRLSQANEKLFF.

This clonotype was seen many times. J is TRBJ2-1 and V is TRBV6-1; 9 bases map to TRBD2. The CDR3 length is 16 residues. Trimming cost V 2 bases and J 4 bases; bases outside gene matches: 6. Germline-derived CDR1 and CDR2 are MNHNS and SASEGT. The chain's CDR3 is CASSERRLAAYNEQFF. Here the CDR3 DNA reads TGTGCCAGCAGTGAAAGGAGACTAGCGGCTTACAATGAGCAGTTCTTC.

This clonotype was counted at least ten times. The rearrangement links TRBV7-2 to TRBJ1-6; D possibly corresponds to TRBD1 (5 bases). Germline V gene data show CDR1 as SGHTA and CDR2 as FQGNSA. Trimming pared 2 bases from V and 6 bases from J, leaving 14 bases between. This CDR3 contains 16 residues. This CDR3 is CASSLIGRGGNSPLHF. DNA for the CDR3: TGTGCCAGCAGCTTAATCGGCCGGGGGGGTAATTCACCCCTCCACTTT.

This clonotype was seen at least ten times. The V call is TRBV6-1, the J call TRBJ1-5; D is ambiguous. This CDR3 region has 13 residues. Germline V gene sequence: CDR1 MNHNS, CDR2 SASEGT. The V and J ends lost 0 bases and 5 bases respectively, with 5 bases between them. The CDR3 DNA reads TGTGCCAGCAGTGAAGCAAGGGATCAGCCCCAGCATTTT. Translated: CASSEARDQPQHF.

The V and J genes are TRBV9 and TRBJ2-3; the D is unclear. From germline, CDR1 is SGDLS and CDR2 YYNGEE. This CDR3 is built from 13 residues. Trimming stripped 1 base from V and 4 bases from J, with 7 bases between. CDR3 sequence: CASSVMGSDTQYF. The CDR3 nucleotides are TGTGCCAGCAGCGTAATGGGATCAGATACGCAGTATTTT. The full variable domain, completed using reference TRBV9 and TRBJ2-3, is DSGVTQTPKHLITATGQRVTLRCSPRSGDLSVYWYQQSLDQGLQFLIQYYNGEERAKGNILERFSAQQFPDLHSELNLSSLELGDSALYFCASSVMGSDTQYFGPGTRLTVL.

This clonotype has at least ten counts. The gene calls are TRBV6-1 and TRBJ2-1; TRBD1 or TRBD2 may be the D gene (5 bases each). Trimming shortened V by 10 bases and J by 6 bases, and 19 bases separated the two germline ends. CDR1 is MNHNS, CDR2 SASEGT, per germline. The CDR3 runs 14 residues. The CDR3 DNA sequence: TGTGCCACCAACGGGGCCGGCAGCGCCAATGAGCAGTTCTTC. It yields the protein CATNGAGSANEQFF.